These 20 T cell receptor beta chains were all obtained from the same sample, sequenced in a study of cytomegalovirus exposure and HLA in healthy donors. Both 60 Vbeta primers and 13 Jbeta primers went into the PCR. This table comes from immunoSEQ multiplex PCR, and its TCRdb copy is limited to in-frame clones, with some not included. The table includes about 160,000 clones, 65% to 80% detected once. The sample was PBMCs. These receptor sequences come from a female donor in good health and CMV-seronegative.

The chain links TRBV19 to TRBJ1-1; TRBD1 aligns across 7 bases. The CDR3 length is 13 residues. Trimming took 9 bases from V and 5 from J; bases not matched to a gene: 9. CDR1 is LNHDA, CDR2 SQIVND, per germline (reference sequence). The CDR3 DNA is TGTGCCAGCCGGACAGGAGGGGGAACTGAAGCTTTCTTT. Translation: CASRTGGGTEAFF.

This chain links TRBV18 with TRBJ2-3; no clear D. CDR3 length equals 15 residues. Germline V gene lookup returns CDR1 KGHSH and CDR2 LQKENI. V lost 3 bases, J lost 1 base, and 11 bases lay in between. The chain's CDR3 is CASSPRRQGTDTQYF. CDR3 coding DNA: TGTGCCAGCTCACCTCGCCGGCAGGGCACAGATACGCAGTATTTT.

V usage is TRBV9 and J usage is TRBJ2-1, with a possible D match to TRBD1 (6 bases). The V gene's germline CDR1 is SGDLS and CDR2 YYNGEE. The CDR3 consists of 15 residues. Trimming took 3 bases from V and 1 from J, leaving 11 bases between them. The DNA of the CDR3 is TGTGCCAGCAGCGGACAGACAGGATCCTACAATGAGCAGTTCTTC. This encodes CASSGQTGSYNEQFF.

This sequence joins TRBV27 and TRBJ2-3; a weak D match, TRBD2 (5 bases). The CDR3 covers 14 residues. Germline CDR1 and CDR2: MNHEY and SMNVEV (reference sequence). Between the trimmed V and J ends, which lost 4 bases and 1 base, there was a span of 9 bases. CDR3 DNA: TGTGCCAGCAGTTCGGGCGGGCGCACAGATACGCAGTATTTT. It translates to CASSSGGRTDTQYF.

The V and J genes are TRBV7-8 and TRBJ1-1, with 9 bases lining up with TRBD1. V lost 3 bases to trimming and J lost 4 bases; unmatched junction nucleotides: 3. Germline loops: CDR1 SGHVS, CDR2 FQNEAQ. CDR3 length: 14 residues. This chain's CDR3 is CASSLTGGTTEAFF. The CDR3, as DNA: TGTGCCAGCAGCTTGACAGGGGGGACCACTGAAGCTTTCTTT.

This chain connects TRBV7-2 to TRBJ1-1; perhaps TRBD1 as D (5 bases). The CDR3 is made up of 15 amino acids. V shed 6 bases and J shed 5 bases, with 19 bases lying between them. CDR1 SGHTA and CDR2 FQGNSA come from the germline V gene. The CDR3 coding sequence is TGTGCCAGCAGGCAAAGAGCCCCAGGGTTGACTGAAGCTTTCTTT. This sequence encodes CASRQRAPGLTEAFF. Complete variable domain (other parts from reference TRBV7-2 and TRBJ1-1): GAGVSQSPSNKVTEKGKDVELRCDPISGHTALYWYRQSLGQGLEFLIYFQGNSAPDKSGLPSDRFSAERTGGSVSTLTIQRTQQEDSAVYLCASRQRAPGLTEAFFGQGTRLTVV.

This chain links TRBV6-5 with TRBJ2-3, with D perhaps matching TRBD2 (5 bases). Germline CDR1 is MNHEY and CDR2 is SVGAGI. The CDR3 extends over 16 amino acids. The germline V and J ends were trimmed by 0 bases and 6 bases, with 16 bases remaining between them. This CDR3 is CASSYSWASPGDTQYF. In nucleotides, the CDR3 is TGTGCCAGCAGTTACTCGTGGGCTAGCCCCGGGGATACGCAGTATTTT.

The DNA of the CDR3 is TGTGCCAGCAGCCCTGCGGGAGGACCACGGCACACCATATATTTT. Translation gives CASSPAGGPRHTIYF. V gene TRBV27 combines with J gene TRBJ1-3; D is unresolved. Per germline, CDR1 MNHEY and CDR2 SMNVEV (reference sequence). V was cut by 6 bases and J by 8 bases, with 20 bases left in between. The CDR3 spans 15 residues.

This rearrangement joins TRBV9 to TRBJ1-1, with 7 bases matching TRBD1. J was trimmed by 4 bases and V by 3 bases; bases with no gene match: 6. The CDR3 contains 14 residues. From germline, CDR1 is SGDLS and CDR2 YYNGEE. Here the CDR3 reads CASSARGVSTEAFF. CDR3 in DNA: TGTGCCAGCAGCGCCAGGGGGGTAAGCACTGAAGCTTTCTTT.

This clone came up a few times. The CDR3 coding sequence is TGTGCCAGCAGTTTATCGAAGGGGCCCCATGGCTACACCTTC. It translates to CASSLSKGPHGYTF. This rearrangement joins TRBV27 to TRBJ1-2; D is perhaps TRBD1 (5 bases). From germline, CDR1 is MNHEY and CDR2 SMNVEV (reference sequence). The CDR3 runs 14 residues. V lost 0 bases and J 6 bases, leaving 11 bases between the germline ends.

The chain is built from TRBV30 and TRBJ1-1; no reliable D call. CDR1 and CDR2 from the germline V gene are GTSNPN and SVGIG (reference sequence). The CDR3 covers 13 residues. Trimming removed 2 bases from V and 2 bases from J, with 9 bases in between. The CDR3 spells CAWSTGINTEAFF. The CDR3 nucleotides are TGTGCCTGGAGTACCGGGATTAACACTGAAGCTTTCTTT. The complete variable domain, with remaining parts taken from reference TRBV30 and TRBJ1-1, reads SQTIHQWPATLVQPVGSPLSLECTVEGTSNPNLYWYRQAAGRGLQLLFYSVGIGQISSEVPQNLSASRPQDRQFILSSKKLLLSDSGFYLCAWSTGINTEAFFGQGTRLTVV.

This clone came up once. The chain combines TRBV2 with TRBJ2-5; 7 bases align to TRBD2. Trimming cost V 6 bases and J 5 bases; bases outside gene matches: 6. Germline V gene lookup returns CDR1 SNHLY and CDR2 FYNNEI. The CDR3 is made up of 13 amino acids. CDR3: CASRLAAGETQYF. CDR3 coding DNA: TGTGCCAGCAGGCTAGCAGCGGGGGAGACCCAGTACTTC.

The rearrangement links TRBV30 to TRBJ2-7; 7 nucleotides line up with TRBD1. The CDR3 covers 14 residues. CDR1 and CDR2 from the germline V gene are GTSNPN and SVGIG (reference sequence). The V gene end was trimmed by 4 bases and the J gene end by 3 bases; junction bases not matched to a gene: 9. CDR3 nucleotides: TGTGCCTGGAAGAGGGGAAGGGGGCTCTACGAGCAGTACTTC. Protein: CAWKRGRGLYEQYF.

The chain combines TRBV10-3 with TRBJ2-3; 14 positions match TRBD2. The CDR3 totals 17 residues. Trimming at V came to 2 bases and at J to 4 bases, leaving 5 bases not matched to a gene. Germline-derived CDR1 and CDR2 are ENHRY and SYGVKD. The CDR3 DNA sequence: TGTGCCATCAGTGAGCACGGACTAGCGGGAGGCCCAGATACGCAGTATTTT. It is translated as CAISEHGLAGGPDTQYF.

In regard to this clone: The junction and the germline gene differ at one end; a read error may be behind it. The DNA of the CDR3 is TGCGCCAGCAGCCCAACAGGGGGGACCTACGGGCAGTACTTC. This translates into CASSPTGGTYGQYF. The genes are TRBV5-1 and TRBJ2-7, with 8 bases that match TRBD1. CDR1 is SGHRS, CDR2 YFSETQ, per germline. The CDR3 sequence is 14 residues long.

This chain's CDR3 is CASSEGHHSFSYEQYF. CDR3 sequence (DNA): TGTGCCAGCAGTGAAGGGCACCATTCCTTCTCCTACGAGCAGTACTTC. The chain is built from TRBV6-1 and TRBJ2-7; no clear D. CDR1 MNHNS and CDR2 SASEGT come from the germline V gene. The CDR3 length is 16 residues. Trimming removed 1 base at V and 0 bases at J, with 13 bases between.

The CDR3 here is CASSVGLAYEQYF. CDR3 nucleotide sequence: TGTGCCAGCAGTGTGGGACTAGCTTACGAGCAGTACTTC. This chain joins TRBV6-1 and TRBJ2-7, with 9 nucleotides matching TRBD2. The CDR3 extends over 13 amino acids. With V trimmed by 4 bases and J by 4 bases, 2 bases remained unmatched. Germline assignment: CDR1 MNHNS and CDR2 SASEGT.

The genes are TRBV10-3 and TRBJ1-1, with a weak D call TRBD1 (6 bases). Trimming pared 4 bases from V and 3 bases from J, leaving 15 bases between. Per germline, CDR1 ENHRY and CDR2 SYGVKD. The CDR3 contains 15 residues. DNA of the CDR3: TGTGCCATCAGTGGAGGCGGAGGGGGGGACACTGAAGCTTTCTTT. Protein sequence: CAISGGGGGDTEAFF.

The CDR3 DNA is TGCGCCAGCAGCCAAGATCGGGCTAGCGACTACCTAGCCAAAAACATTCAGTACTTC. Amino acid sequence: CASSQDRASDYLAKNIQYF. This sequence joins TRBV4-1 and TRBJ2-4, with TRBD2 as a possible D gene (6 bases). V shed 0 bases and J shed 0 bases, with 18 bases lying between them. CDR3 size: 19 residues. Germline CDR1 reads MGHRA; CDR2 reads YSYEKL.

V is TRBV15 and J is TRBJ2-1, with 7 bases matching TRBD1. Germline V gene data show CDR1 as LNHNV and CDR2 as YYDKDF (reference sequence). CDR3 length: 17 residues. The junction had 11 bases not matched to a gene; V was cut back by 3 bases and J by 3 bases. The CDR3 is CATSSGKGASLYNEQFF. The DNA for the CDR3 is TGTGCCACCAGCAGCGGTAAGGGGGCCTCCCTCTACAATGAGCAGTTCTTC.